This T cell receptor beta chain was identified during a study of identical twins. Regarding the study as a whole: For zero-insertion analyses, partial confounding could come from invariant MAIT and iNKT cells.

This CDR3 spans 12 amino acids. V lost 6 bases and J lost 10, with 13 bases in between. Germline CDR1 reads SGHAT; CDR2 reads FQNNGV. Via MiXCR, TCRdb re-called the 5' RACE reads, giving one row per CDR3 protein. The sample has about 200,000 distinct CDR3 sequences; roughly 15% are singletons. Details on this clonotype: As yet, its antigen is unknown.

The data also belong to a second study, concerning T cells expressing NK-cell markers. From that report: Cells sorted as CD3+CD56+NKG2C+, CD3+CD56+NKG2C- and CD3+CD56-NKG2C+ T cells supplied the TCR beta repertoires. Within several experiments, an anti-gamma-delta TCR antibody kept the sorting limited to alpha-beta TCR T cells.

The rearrangement links TRBV11-2 to TRBJ2-1; no clear D gene. Material for sequencing was CD8+ T cells sorted from blood. This clonotype was obtained from a woman under 30 in good health. CDR3 region: CASSWSTAEQFF. The CDR3 DNA follows: TGTGCCAGCAGTTGGTCCACGGCCGAGCAGTTCTTC.